What follows is one T cell receptor (beta chain) and its context. Its antigen is unknown. The CDR3 extends over 14 amino acids. The germline V and J ends were trimmed by 3 bases and 6 bases, with 15 bases remaining between them. These data are taken from a study of T cells in narcolepsy. Looking at the study overall: Donors had narcolepsy type 1 or type 2, or were healthy controls. Study-level results: HCRT-specific and TRIB2-specific autoreactive clonotypes appeared among same-patient CSF and blood CD4+ clonotypes. Autoreactive clone sequences were missing from some blood memory CD4+ repertoires.

Assay: immunoSEQ multiplex PCR; the TCRdb copy retains only in-frame clones and omits some. The table includes about 32,000 clones, 70% to 80% detected once. The sequencing sample was made of CD45RA- memory CD4+ T cells from PBMCs. This chain links TRBV23-1 with TRBJ2-7, with unresolved D. TRBV23-1 is an open reading frame whose function is uncertain. The sequence was collected from a human donor with narcolepsy. The CDR3 loop reads CASSQILKPLEQYF. The CDR3 nucleotides are TGCGCCAGCAGTCAGATACTAAAACCTCTCGAGCAGTACTTC.